This record looks at one T cell receptor (beta chain) sequence and its context. Per the germline V gene, CDR1 is MNHEY and CDR2 is SVGAGI. V dropped 6 bases and J dropped 4 bases, with 10 bases sitting between them. CDR3 size: 13 residues. This sample stems from a study of blood T cell repertoires in COVID-19. Study background: Spain, Italy and the United States supplied samples that represented acute and convalescent COVID-19. Sources were T cells, B-cell-depleted T cells, or PBMCs; the material itself was cDNA or gDNA.

Study processing details: From reference gene primer amplification, estimates of nucleated cell counts were derived. The table came from immunoSEQ multiplex PCR; TCRdb's copy has only in-frame clones and leaves some out. D and trimming come from the DNA, and the V and J calls and clone size come from that table. Of approximately 130,000 clones listed, 80% to 90% are singletons. The V gene is TRBV6-5, the J gene TRBJ2-1; D is possibly TRBD2 (5 bases). Specimen: peripheral blood. The source of this sequence is a human donor in a cohort sampled during active COVID-19. The CDR3 protein is CASRLGGYNEQFF. In DNA form, the CDR3 reads TGTGCCAGCAGACTAGGAGGATACAATGAGCAGTTCTTC.